This is a list of T cell receptor beta chains from one sample in a study of persistence of HIV-infected CD4 T cells. Their cognate antigens are unknown. Here immunoSEQ multiplex PCR was the method, and the copy in TCRdb shows in-frame clones only, minus some. Seen here are 36,000 or so clones, approximately 78% observed once, and the top ten hold roughly 0.97%. The specimen was cultured CD4+ T cells from PBMCs, collected from a patient who received antiretroviral therapy. The receptors shown here come from an adult with HIV. The donor label of this sample is uncertain. Each CDR3 is given without its conserved first and last residue. The D gene is left open where the match is weak.

CDR3,J,V,D
ASSAGTSGPYNEQF,TRBJ2-1,TRBV5-1,TRBD2
ASSRGGLNTEAF,TRBJ1-1,TRBV7-6,-
ASSELDAQPQH,TRBJ1-5,TRBV10-2,-
ASSSKNTEAF,TRBJ1-1,TRBV5-5,-
ASSLTLAANTEAF,TRBJ1-1,TRBV28,-
ASRYTQEQF,TRBJ2-1,TRBV12-3/TRBV12-4,-
ASSPGTDVLGYT,TRBJ1-2,TRBV18,TRBD1
ASSQEVGGGGDEQF,TRBJ2-1,TRBV3-1/TRBV3-2,TRBD2
ASSRMKENYGYT,TRBJ1-2,TRBV6-5,-
ASSISGTPEDTQY,TRBJ2-3,TRBV19,-
ASSLAGPRTDTQY,TRBJ2-3,TRBV5-1,TRBD2
ASSLNQGPNTEAF,TRBJ1-1,TRBV5-1,-
ASSFRQGAYSNQPQH,TRBJ1-5,TRBV2,TRBD1
ASSERQGGRAEAF,TRBJ1-1,TRBV2,-
ASSLAGRGRFNEQF,TRBJ2-1,TRBV7-9,-
ASGLLNTEAF,TRBJ1-1,TRBV30,-
ASSYGTTLTQYEQY,TRBJ2-7,TRBV6-5,TRBD2
ASSPRTSGGDEQF,TRBJ2-1,TRBV3-1/TRBV3-2,TRBD2
ASSPPTAASALH,TRBJ1-6,TRBV18,-
ATSDFPRLNIQY,TRBJ2-4,TRBV24-1,-
ASSSSSGNTEAF,TRBJ1-1,TRBV28,-
ASSYGTSGSDEQF,TRBJ2-1,TRBV6-5,TRBD2
ASIDRGSAEAF,TRBJ1-1,TRBV6-5,TRBD1
ASGYGDRKSGELF,TRBJ2-2,TRBV12-5,TRBD1
ASSEGGGQPQH,TRBJ1-5,TRBV2,-
ASTRFRGGSTDTQY,TRBJ2-3,TRBV27,TRBD2
AGGAGLRPQH,TRBJ1-5,TRBV19,-
ASSQGGRPF,TRBJ1-1,TRBV14,-
ATSRGSEKLF,TRBJ1-4,TRBV15,-
ASSLGVMNTEAF,TRBJ1-1,TRBV5-1,-
ASRPGTSNEKLF,TRBJ1-4,TRBV6-5,-
ASRGAGAYNEQF,TRBJ2-1,TRBV2,-
ASSTSLAGKNEQF,TRBJ2-1,TRBV19,TRBD2
SVGTGGEYEKLF,TRBJ1-4,TRBV29-1,TRBD1
ASSEGTGKLF,TRBJ1-4,TRBV25-1,-
ASSWGTGHGDTQY,TRBJ2-3,TRBV5-1,TRBD1
ASSLVGQPNEKLF,TRBJ1-4,TRBV5-4,-
ASSNRVALH,TRBJ1-6,TRBV21-1,-
ASRDTGGTEAF,TRBJ1-1,TRBV6-5,TRBD1